The 6 T cell receptor beta chains listed next were all sequenced from one sample in a study of cytotoxic CD8 clonotypes in ibrutinib-treated CLL (dated by TCRdb to the early 2020s). The protocol used for the library was the immunoSEQ multiplex PCR assay. TCRdb took over this immuneACCESS table, retaining in-frame rearrangements with V and J assigned. Such tables are incomplete; in checked studies, under half of the missing clones stem from an unresolved V gene, and the remainder is unexplained. The sample table records 150,000 or so clones; roughly 80% of these occur just once. The top ten constitute approximately 2% of the sample. In light of the paper, this sample's time point label describes: about eleven months on ibrutinib. Sequenced here: PBMCs, sampled after 12 months of ibrutinib treatment. Source of these receptors: a human donor with chronic lymphocytic leukemia.

The rearrangement joins TRBV4-2 to TRBJ2-5; TRBD2 matches at 14 bases. The CDR3 is made up of 15 amino acids. J gave up 4 bases and V 5 bases, and 3 bases lay outside the gene matches. Germline V CDR1 and CDR2: LGHNA, YNFKEQ. This CDR3 is CASSTGLAGGETQYF. The CDR3 nucleotides are TGTGCCAGCAGCACAGGACTAGCGGGGGGAGAGACCCAGTACTTC.

This clone was counted once. This sequence joins TRBV4-2 and TRBJ1-1; no clear D. In germline, CDR1 is LGHNA, CDR2 YNFKEQ. V lost 3 bases and J 1 base, leaving 12 bases between the germline ends. This CDR3 comprises 15 residues. The CDR3 DNA reads TGTGCCAGCAGCCAGTCGTTCGGACCGAACACTGAAGCTTTCTTT. It encodes CASSQSFGPNTEAFF.

The chain joins TRBV5-4 to TRBJ2-1, with D hard to call. The germline V gene encodes CDR1 SGHNT and CDR2 YYREEE (reference sequence). This CDR3 contains 15 residues. Deletions cut 0 bases from V and 7 bases from J, with 14 bases between. The CDR3 DNA is TGTGCCAGCAGCTTGGTTATCAGTGGCCGGAATGAGCAGTTCTTC. Amino acid sequence: CASSLVISGRNEQFF.

CDR3 nucleotide sequence: TGTGCCAGCAGCTACAATACCCGGGGGACAAATACGCAGTATTTT. This translates into CASSYNTRGTNTQYF. The gene calls are TRBV11-2 and TRBJ2-3, with D perhaps matching TRBD1 or TRBD2 (6 bases each). This CDR3 is built from 15 residues. The V gene lost 4 bases and the J gene lost 7 bases, with 18 bases spanning the gap. The germline V gene has CDR1 SGHAT and CDR2 FQNNGV. Full variable domain (missing parts from reference TRBV11-2 and TRBJ2-3): EAGVAQSPRYKIIEKRQSVAFWCNPISGHATLYWYQQILGQGPKLLIQFQNNGVVDDSQLPKDRFSAERLKGVDSTLKIQPAKLEDSAVYLCASSYNTRGTNTQYFGPGTRLTVL.

The rearrangement uses TRBV18 and TRBJ2-7; D unresolved. Germline loops: CDR1 KGHSH, CDR2 LQKENI. V was pared by 1 base and J by 2 bases, with 6 bases between. This CDR3 is built from 13 residues. CDR3 protein: CASSPLGTYEQYF. The CDR3 DNA reads as TGTGCCAGCTCACCACTGGGGACCTACGAGCAGTACTTC.

Only one count was recorded for this clone. The rearrangement joins TRBV5-4 to TRBJ2-2, with a weak D call TRBD1 (5 bases). Germline CDR1 SGHNT, CDR2 YYREEE (reference sequence). The CDR3 length is 13 residues. V was cut by 7 bases and J by 2 bases, with 9 bases left in between. CDR3 nucleotide sequence: TGTGCCAGCGGGGCGCCCAACACCGGGGAGCTGTTTTTT. This sequence encodes CASGAPNTGELFF.